The clone carrying this T cell receptor beta chain was detected a few times. The data derive from a study of identical twins. TCRdb itself ran the 5' RACE reads through MiXCR, one entry per CDR3 protein. The table includes some 690,000 distinct CDR3 sequences, approximately 21% detected once. Separately, the same data were catalogued under a study of T cells expressing NK-cell markers. That source adds: Five or six donors carried dominant NKG2C+ clonotypes that made up about 1.0-8% of their CD8+ T cells.

Sequenced input: PBMCs. This TCR was sampled from a woman aged 18-30 years in good health.

Here the CDR3 reads CASSETPRGALNEQYF. Here the CDR3 DNA reads TGTGCCAGCAGCGAGACCCCCCGGGGGGCCTTGAACGAGCAGTACTTC. This chain connects TRBV9 to TRBJ2-7, with a tentative D call TRBD2 (7 bases). CDR1 SGDLS and CDR2 YYNGEE come from the germline V gene. V shed 3 bases and J shed 5 bases, with 21 bases lying between them. The CDR3 has 16 residues.